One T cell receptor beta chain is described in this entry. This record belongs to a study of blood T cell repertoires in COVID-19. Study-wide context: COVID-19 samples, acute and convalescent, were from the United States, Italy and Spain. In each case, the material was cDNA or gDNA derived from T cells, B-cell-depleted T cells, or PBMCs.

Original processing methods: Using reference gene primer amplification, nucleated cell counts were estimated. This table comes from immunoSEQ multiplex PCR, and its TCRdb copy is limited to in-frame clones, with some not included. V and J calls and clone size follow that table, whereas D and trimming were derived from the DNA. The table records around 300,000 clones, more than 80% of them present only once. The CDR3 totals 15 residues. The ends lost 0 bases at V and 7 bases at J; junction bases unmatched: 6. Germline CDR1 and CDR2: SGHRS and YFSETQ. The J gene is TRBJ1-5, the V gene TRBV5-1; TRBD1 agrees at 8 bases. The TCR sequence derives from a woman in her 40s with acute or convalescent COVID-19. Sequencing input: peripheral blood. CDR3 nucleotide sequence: TGCGCCAGCAGCTTGGAATCAGGGGGCGGACAGCCCCAGCATTTT. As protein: CASSLESGGGQPQHF.